This TCR beta chain was profiled in a study of blood T cell repertoires in COVID-19. Study as a whole: Samples representing acute and convalescent COVID-19 were sourced from the United States, Italy and Spain. T cells, B-cell-depleted T cells, or PBMCs supplied cDNA or gDNA.

Under the authors' procedure: Scientists estimated how many nucleated cells there were by amplifying reference gene primers. Some clones are missing from TCRdb's copy, which holds only in-frame ones; the method was immunoSEQ multiplex PCR. V and J calls and clone size follow that table, whereas D and trimming were derived from the DNA. The sample records roughly 70,000 clones, roughly 90% being singletons. The CDR3 has 15 amino acids. V lost 4 bases and J 4 bases, leaving 14 bases between the germline ends. In germline, CDR1 is SNHLY, CDR2 FYNNEI. This chain connects TRBV2 to TRBJ1-5; possibly TRBD1 for D (6 bases). The receptor's source is a man between 60 and 75 years old with acute or convalescent COVID-19. The source material was peripheral blood. Here the CDR3 reads CASSAETGLNQPQHF. The CDR3 bases are TGTGCCAGCAGTGCGGAGACAGGCTTGAATCAGCCCCAGCATTTT.